Below, 29 T cell receptor beta chains from the same sample are listed, as sequenced in a study of blood T cell repertoires in COVID-19. Here immunoSEQ multiplex PCR was the method, and the copy in TCRdb shows in-frame clones only, minus some. The sample lists 250,000 to 350,000 clones, approximately 92% seen once, with 2% to 3% in the top ten. The sample taken for sequencing was PBMCs or T cells enriched from blood (not recorded which). These receptors were obtained from a woman between 18 and 29 years old who had recovered from COVID-19.

The chain couples TRBV11-3 to TRBJ2-7; TRBD1 matches at 10 bases. CDR1 SGHNT and CDR2 YENEEA come from the germline V gene. V lost 3 bases and J lost 3; bases outside the gene matches: 8. CDR3 length: 16 amino acids. The CDR3 nucleotides are TGTGCCAGCAGCTTCCCCGGGACAGGGGATTACTACGAGCAGTACTTC. This encodes CASSFPGTGDYYEQYF. The whole variable domain, remainder taken from reference TRBV11-3 and TRBJ2-7, is EAGVVQSPRYKIIEKKQPVAFWCNPISGHNTLYWYLQNLGQGPELLIRYENEEAVDDSQLPKDRFSAERLKGVDSTLKIQPAELGDSAVYLCASSFPGTGDYYEQYFGPGTRLTVT.

The chain uses TRBV3-1 (or the pseudogene TRBV3-2) and TRBJ2-7; D not resolved. From germline, CDR1 is LGHDT and CDR2 YNNKEL (reference sequence). Trimming shortened V by 1 base and J by 0 bases, and 4 bases separated the two germline ends. The CDR3 consists of 13 residues. CDR3 amino acids: CASSQGSSYEQYF. CDR3 bases: TGTGCCAGCAGCCAAGGGAGCTCCTACGAGCAGTACTTC.

This clone showed up just once. The rearrangement joins TRBV5-6 to TRBJ1-2, with 7 nucleotides matching TRBD1. CDR1 SGHDT and CDR2 YYEEEE come from the germline V gene. This CDR3 region has 15 residues. V lost 4 bases and J lost 0; bases outside the gene matches: 6. CDR3 coding DNA: TGTGCCAGCAGCGATTCCGGACAGGCTAACTATGGCTACACCTTC. Translating gives CASSDSGQANYGYTF.

J is TRBJ1-1 and V is TRBV7-9, with D perhaps TRBD1 (6 bases). Germline CDR1 reads SEHNR; CDR2 reads FQNEAQ (reference sequence). CDR3 length: 12 amino acids. V was trimmed by 5 bases and J by 10 bases, leaving 14 bases between them. The CDR3 DNA is TGTGCCAGCAGCCAACAGGGAGACGGAGCTTTCTTT. Translation gives CASSQQGDGAFF. Full variable domain (outside the CDR3, taken from reference TRBV7-9 and TRBJ1-1): DTGVSQNPRHKITKRGQNVTFRCDPISEHNRLYWYRQTLGQGPEFLTYFQNEAQLEKSRLLSDRFSAERPKGSFSTLEIQRTEQGDSAMYLCASSQQGDGAFFGQGTRLTVV.

A remark on this clone: The junction departs from germline at one end; a sequencing error may be responsible. V is TRBV7-7 and J is TRBJ2-7; a possible D gene is TRBD2 (5 bases). Germline-derived CDR1 and CDR2 are SSHAT and FNYEAQ (reference sequence). There are 14 residues in the CDR3. CDR3 protein: CASSPSDGNYEQYF. CDR3 sequence (DNA): TGTGCTAGCAGCCCCTCGGACGGGAACTACGAGCAGTACTTC.

The chain has TRBV7-2 and TRBJ2-7; 7 nucleotides agree with TRBD2. The CDR3 covers 15 residues. The germline V gene encodes CDR1 SGHTA and CDR2 FQGNSA. With 2 bases clipped from V and 0 bases from J, the junction kept 4 bases outside the gene matches. The CDR3 protein is CASSLPLAVSYEQYF. In DNA form, the CDR3 reads TGTGCCAGCAGCTTACCCCTAGCGGTCTCCTACGAGCAGTACTTC.

The genes are TRBV23-1 and TRBJ2-7, with 8 positions matching TRBD2. TRBV23-1 falls under the ORF class, with uncertain function. V shed 3 bases, J shed 2 bases, and the junction held 9 bases outside the gene matches. This CDR3 contains 16 residues. The chain's CDR3 is CASSHPSGGAAYEQYF. CDR3 coding DNA: TGCGCCAGCAGTCACCCTTCGGGGGGGGCAGCCTACGAGCAGTACTTC.

This sequence joins TRBV5-1 and TRBJ2-6; D call uncertain. Germline V gene sequence: CDR1 SGHRS, CDR2 YFSETQ. Trimming took 0 bases from V and 0 from J, leaving 7 bases between them. There are 16 residues in the CDR3. The CDR3 here is CASSLGAVSGANVLTF. In DNA form, the CDR3 reads TGCGCCAGCAGCTTGGGTGCAGTCTCTGGGGCCAACGTCCTGACTTTC.

The V call is TRBV28, the J call TRBJ1-1; a weak D match, TRBD1 (5 bases). The germline CDR1 and CDR2 sequences are MDHEN and SYDVKM. The V gene lost 8 bases and the J gene lost 5 bases, with 9 bases spanning the gap. CDR3 length: 11 amino acids. In nucleotides, the CDR3 is TGTGCCAGCTCGGGGGGGACTGAAGCTTTCTTT. Translation gives CASSGGTEAFF.

Only one count was recorded for this clone. V is TRBV30 and J is TRBJ1-4, with 10 bases aligning to TRBD1. The CDR3 runs to 17 residues. V was clipped by 5 bases and J by 6 bases; unmatched bases: 15. From germline, CDR1 is GTSNPN and CDR2 SVGIG (reference sequence). The CDR3 reads CAWAPGTGAQIYEKLFF. CDR3 nucleotides: TGTGCCTGGGCACCCGGGACAGGGGCGCAGATTTATGAAAAACTGTTTTTT.

The chain employs TRBV2 and TRBJ1-6; unclear D gene. The CDR3 extends over 15 amino acids. Germline assignment: CDR1 SNHLY and CDR2 FYNNEI. Trimming shortened V by 1 base and J by 0 bases, and 4 bases separated the two germline ends. CDR3: CASSEESSYNSPLHF. CDR3 nucleotide sequence: TGTGCCAGCAGTGAAGAGAGCTCCTATAATTCACCCCTCCACTTT. The full variable domain, its missing parts supplied by reference TRBV2 and TRBJ1-6, is EPEVTQTPSHQVTQMGQEVILRCVPISNHLYFYWYRQILGQKVEFLVSFYNNEISEKSEIFDDQFSVERPDGSNFTLKIRSTKLEDSAMYFCASSEESSYNSPLHFGNGTRLTVT.

The CDR3 DNA follows: TGCAGTGCTAGTAGACAGGGGAATCAGCCCCAGCATTTT. Encoded protein: CSASRQGNQPQHF. The chain recombines TRBV20-1 with TRBJ1-5; 8 bases align to TRBD1. CDR1 is DFQATT and CDR2 is SNEGSKA in the germline V gene (reference sequence). The CDR3 loop spans 13 amino acids. V was pared by 3 bases and J by 4 bases, with 2 bases of the junction left unmatched.

J is TRBJ2-7 and V is TRBV27; 9 nucleotides align to TRBD2. The germline V gene has CDR1 MNHEY and CDR2 SMNVEV (reference sequence). This CDR3 has 16 residues. The V gene end was trimmed by 5 bases and the J gene end by 1 base; junction bases not matched to a gene: 9. CDR3 nucleotide sequence: TGTGCCAGCAGTACCTTCCTAGCGGGGAGGTCCTACGAGCAGTACTTC. It is translated as CASSTFLAGRSYEQYF.

The chain uses TRBV3-1 (or the pseudogene TRBV3-2) and TRBJ2-3, with a weak D call TRBD2 (6 bases). Germline assignment: CDR1 LGHDT and CDR2 YNNKEL (reference sequence). The V gene lost 5 bases and the J gene lost 2 bases, with 20 bases spanning the gap. The CDR3 covers 17 residues. The CDR3 protein is CASSSPLVGGNTDTQYF. The CDR3 region has the DNA TGTGCCAGCAGCTCCCCTCTCGTGGGGGGAAACACAGATACGCAGTATTTT.

The V call is TRBV20-1, the J call TRBJ2-1; TRBD2 might be the D (6 bases). The V end was cut by 3 bases, the J end by 10 bases, with 19 bases between. The CDR3 runs 14 residues. The germline gives CDR1 DFQATT, CDR2 SNEGSKA (reference sequence). The CDR3 coding sequence is TGCAGTGCTAGTGGCTCGGGGGTCGGCTCGGAGCAGTTCTTC. Amino acids: CSASGSGVGSEQFF.

Comments on this clone: Other DNA sequences from this sample encode an identical CDR3 as well. CDR3 sequence reads: CASSPGQGGYEQYF. CDR3 DNA sequence: TGCGCCAGCAGCCCGGGACAGGGGGGCTACGAGCAGTACTTC. V and J are TRBV5-1 and TRBJ2-7; TRBD1 agrees at 11 bases. The CDR3 length is 14 residues. Germline V CDR1 and CDR2: SGHRS, YFSETQ. The J segment lost 3 bases and the V segment lost 4 bases, leaving 3 bases of the junction unmatched.

V is TRBV5-6 and J is TRBJ1-2; 9 bases agree with TRBD1. V gave up 4 bases and J gave up 4 bases; unmatched junction bases: 11. Germline assignment: CDR1 SGHDT and CDR2 YYEEEE. This CDR3 region has 16 residues. The CDR3 spells CASSGGLRTGVYGYTF. CDR3 DNA: TGTGCCAGCAGCGGGGGTCTGAGGACAGGGGTCTATGGCTACACCTTC.

The chain uses TRBV5-1 and TRBJ1-3; D might be TRBD1 (5 bases). V lost 4 bases and J 0 bases, leaving 14 bases between the germline ends. The CDR3 has 16 amino acids. In germline, CDR1 is SGHRS, CDR2 YFSETQ. The CDR3 sequence is CASSPQPGGSGNTIYF. Here the CDR3 DNA reads TGCGCCAGCAGCCCCCAACCCGGGGGCTCTGGAAACACCATATATTTT.

This chain uses TRBV5-1 with TRBJ2-1, with TRBD1 as a possible D gene (5 bases). V was pared by 3 bases and J by 8 bases, with 15 bases between. The CDR3 totals 14 residues. From germline, CDR1 is SGHRS and CDR2 YFSETQ. CDR3 bases: TGCGCCAGCAGCTCTCGGCAGGGTCTAGATGAGCAGTTCTTC. Amino acid sequence: CASSSRQGLDEQFF.

The V gene is TRBV9, the J gene TRBJ1-6, with a weak D call TRBD1 (5 bases). CDR3 length: 14 amino acids. Germline CDR1 SGDLS, CDR2 YYNGEE. V shed 0 bases and J shed 9 bases, with 10 bases lying between them. CDR3 sequence reads: CASSVVDGGSPLHF. As DNA, the CDR3 is TGTGCCAGCAGCGTAGTGGACGGGGGTTCACCCCTCCACTTT. The entire variable domain, with the rest obtained from reference TRBV9 and TRBJ1-6, is as follows: DSGVTQTPKHLITATGQRVTLRCSPRSGDLSVYWYQQSLDQGLQFLIQYYNGEERAKGNILERFSAQQFPDLHSELNLSSLELGDSALYFCASSVVDGGSPLHFGNGTRLTVT.

The chain recombines TRBV2 with TRBJ1-1; 8 bases are a match to TRBD1. Germline CDR1 and CDR2: SNHLY and FYNNEI. CDR3 size: 14 residues. After removal of 6 bases from V and 5 bases from J, the junction contained 8 bases not matched to a gene. The DNA for the CDR3 is TGTGCCAGCAGAGGTGGCAGGGGGCAAACTGAAGCTTTCTTT. Protein sequence: CASRGGRGQTEAFF.

This clone was found once. This sequence joins TRBV5-1 and TRBJ2-7; D may be TRBD1 (6 bases). The CDR3 consists of 14 residues. Between the trimmed V and J ends, which lost 3 bases and 3 bases, there was a span of 13 bases. Germline V gene sequence: CDR1 SGHRS, CDR2 YFSETQ. The DNA of the CDR3 is TGCGCCAGCAGCTCGGATGGACAGCTCTACGAGCAGTACTTC. Translation: CASSSDGQLYEQYF.

The V and J genes are TRBV11-2 and TRBJ2-7; the match to TRBD2 covers 7 bases. The J segment lost 2 bases and the V segment lost 3 bases, leaving 4 bases of the junction unmatched. Germline CDR1 SGHAT, CDR2 FQNNGV. This CDR3 spans 14 amino acids. As DNA, the CDR3 is TGTGCCAGCAGCTTCCTAGCGGTAACCTACGAGCAGTACTTC. It translates to CASSFLAVTYEQYF.

The chain has TRBV10-3 and TRBJ2-1, with D possibly TRBD1 on 5 matching bases. Germline CDR1 and CDR2: ENHRY and SYGVKD. The germline V and J ends were trimmed by 5 bases and 8 bases, with 13 bases remaining between them. This CDR3 comprises 13 residues. CDR3 sequence reads: CAISSRRVDEQFF. CDR3 coding DNA: TGTGCCATCAGTAGTCGCAGGGTGGATGAGCAGTTCTTC.

The V call is TRBV5-6, the J call TRBJ2-5, with D possibly TRBD1 on 6 matching bases. In germline, CDR1 is SGHDT, CDR2 YYEEEE. The V end was cut by 0 bases, the J end by 1 base, with 13 bases between. This CDR3 spans 16 amino acids. CDR3 sequence reads: CASSLGAGAPQETQYF. CDR3 nucleotide sequence: TGTGCCAGCAGCTTGGGAGCAGGGGCGCCCCAAGAGACCCAGTACTTC.

Only one count was recorded for this clone. This chain connects TRBV19 to TRBJ1-6; 10 bases fit TRBD1. Germline trimming cut 6 bases from V and 10 bases from J; bases unmatched to any gene: 3. This CDR3 spans 13 amino acids. Germline V gene sequence: CDR1 LNHDA, CDR2 SQIVND (reference sequence). Here the CDR3 reads CASSGTGVSPLHF. In DNA, the CDR3 is TGTGCCAGTAGCGGGACAGGGGTCTCACCCCTCCACTTT.

V gene TRBV7-8 combines with J gene TRBJ2-7, with 8 bases matching TRBD1. The CDR3 loop spans 14 amino acids. The trim removed 1 base at V and 2 bases at J, leaving 1 base unmatched. The V gene's germline CDR1 is SGHVS and CDR2 FQNEAQ. CDR3 sequence: CASSLVDRAYEQYF. For the CDR3, the DNA is TGTGCCAGCAGCTTAGTGGACAGGGCCTACGAGCAGTACTTC.

Only one count was recorded for this clone. The chain carries TRBV15 and TRBJ2-3; 8 bases are a match to TRBD2. V lost 0 bases, J lost 6 bases, and 8 bases stayed unmatched. CDR1 and CDR2 from the germline V gene are LNHNV and YYDKDF (reference sequence). CDR3 length: 16 amino acids. CDR3 nucleotides: TGTGCCACCAGCAGAGAAGGAAGCGGGGGCCACGATACGCAGTATTTT. Translated, it gives CATSREGSGGHDTQYF.

The chain uses TRBV5-8 and TRBJ2-4; 9 bases are shared with TRBD1. This CDR3 has 15 residues. Germline V gene lookup returns CDR1 SGHTS and CDR2 YDEGEE. Trimming cost V 5 bases and J 7 bases; bases outside gene matches: 10. CDR3 nucleotide sequence: TGTGCCAGCAGACCCTCCGGGACAGGGTTGAACATTCAGTACTTC. This sequence encodes CASRPSGTGLNIQYF.